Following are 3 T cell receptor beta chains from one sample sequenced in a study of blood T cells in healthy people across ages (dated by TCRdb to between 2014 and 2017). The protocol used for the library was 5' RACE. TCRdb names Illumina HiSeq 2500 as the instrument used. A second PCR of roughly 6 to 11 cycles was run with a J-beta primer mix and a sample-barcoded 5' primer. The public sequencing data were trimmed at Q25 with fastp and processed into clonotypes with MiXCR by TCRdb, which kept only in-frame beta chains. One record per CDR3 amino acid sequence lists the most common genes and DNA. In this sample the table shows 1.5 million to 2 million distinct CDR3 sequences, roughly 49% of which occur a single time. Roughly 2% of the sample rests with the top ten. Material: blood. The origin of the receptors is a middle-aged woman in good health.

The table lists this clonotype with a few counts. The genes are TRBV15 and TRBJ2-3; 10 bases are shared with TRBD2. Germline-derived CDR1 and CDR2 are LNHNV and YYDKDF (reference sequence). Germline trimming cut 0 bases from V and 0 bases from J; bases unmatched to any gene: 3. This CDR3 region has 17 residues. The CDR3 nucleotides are TGTGCCACCAGCAGAGACCCAGCGGGGGGGAGCACAGATACGCAGTATTTT. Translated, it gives CATSRDPAGGSTDTQYF. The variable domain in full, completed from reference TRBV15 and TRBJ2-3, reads DAMVIQNPRYQVTQFGKPVTLSCSQTLNHNVMYWYQQKSSQAPKLLFHYYDKDFNNEADTPDNFQSRRPNTSFCFLDIRSPGLGDTAMYLCATSRDPAGGSTDTQYFGPGTRLTVL.

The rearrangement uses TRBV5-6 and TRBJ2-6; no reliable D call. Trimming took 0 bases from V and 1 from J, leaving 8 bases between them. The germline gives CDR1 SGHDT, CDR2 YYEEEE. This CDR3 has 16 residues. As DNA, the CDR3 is TGTGCCAGCAGCTTGGTAGGGTTATCTGGGGCCAACGTCCTGACTTTC. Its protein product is CASSLVGLSGANVLTF.

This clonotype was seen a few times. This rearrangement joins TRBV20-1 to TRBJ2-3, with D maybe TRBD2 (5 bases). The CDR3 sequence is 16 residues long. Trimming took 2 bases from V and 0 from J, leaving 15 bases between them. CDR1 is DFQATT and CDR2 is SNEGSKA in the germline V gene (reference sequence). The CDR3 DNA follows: TGCAGTGCTAGATCGTCGAGGGCGGCTAGCACAGATACGCAGTATTTT. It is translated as CSARSSRAASTDTQYF.